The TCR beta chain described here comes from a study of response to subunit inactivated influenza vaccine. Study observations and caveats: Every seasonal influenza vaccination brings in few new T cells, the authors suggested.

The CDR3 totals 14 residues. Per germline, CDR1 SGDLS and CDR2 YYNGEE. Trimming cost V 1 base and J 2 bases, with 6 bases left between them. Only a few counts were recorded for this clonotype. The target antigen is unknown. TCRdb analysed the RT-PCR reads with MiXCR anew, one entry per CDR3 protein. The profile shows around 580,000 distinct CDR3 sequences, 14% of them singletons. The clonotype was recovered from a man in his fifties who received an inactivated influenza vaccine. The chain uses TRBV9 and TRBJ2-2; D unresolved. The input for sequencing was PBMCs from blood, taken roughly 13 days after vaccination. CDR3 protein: CASSVTINTGELFF. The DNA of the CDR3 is TGTGCCAGCAGCGTAACAATTAACACCGGGGAGCTGTTTTTT.